The 26 T cell receptor beta chains below come from one sample, sequenced in a study of blood T cell repertoires in COVID-19. Here immunoSEQ multiplex PCR was the method, and the copy in TCRdb shows in-frame clones only, minus some. Of about 280,000 clones in the sample, 85% were seen once. The sample consisted of PBMCs or T cells enriched from blood (not recorded which). The receptors were gathered from a woman aged 50 to 65 who had recovered from COVID-19.

The chain carries TRBV7-9 and TRBJ2-7, with 7 positions matching TRBD1. CDR1 is SEHNR and CDR2 is FQNEAQ in the germline V gene (reference sequence). CDR3 length: 15 residues. V was pared by 1 base and J by 2 bases, with 5 bases of the junction left unmatched. CDR3 DNA: TGTGCCAGCAGCTTAGAGACAGGGCTTACCTACGAGCAGTACTTC. Protein: CASSLETGLTYEQYF.

The CDR3 DNA follows: TGTGCCAGCAGCAAGGGACAAGACAATCAGCCCCAGCATTTT. It yields the protein CASSKGQDNQPQHF. V is TRBV9 and J is TRBJ1-5; D is perhaps TRBD1 (6 bases). V dropped 4 bases and J dropped 3 bases, with 11 bases sitting between them. In germline, CDR1 is SGDLS, CDR2 YYNGEE. The CDR3 extends over 14 amino acids. The whole variable domain, remainder taken from reference TRBV9 and TRBJ1-5, is DSGVTQTPKHLITATGQRVTLRCSPRSGDLSVYWYQQSLDQGLQFLIQYYNGEERAKGNILERFSAQQFPDLHSELNLSSLELGDSALYFCASSKGQDNQPQHFGDGTRLSIL.

The chain couples TRBV27 to TRBJ2-7; D gene ambiguous. V lost 5 bases and J 9 bases, leaving 29 bases between the germline ends. Germline V gene sequence: CDR1 MNHEY, CDR2 SMNVEV (reference sequence). The CDR3 is 17 residues long. CDR3 in amino acids: CASSVGRGTSHPVGQYF. The CDR3 DNA follows: TGTGCCAGCAGTGTGGGTCGAGGAACATCCCATCCGGTAGGGCAGTACTTC.

The chain couples TRBV29-1 to TRBJ1-3, with 9 bases identical to TRBD1. The CDR3 runs 14 residues. CDR1 is SQVTM, CDR2 ANQGSEA, per germline. V lost 7 bases and J lost 2; bases outside the gene matches: 6. The CDR3 reads CSAVTGGPGNTIYF. CDR3 DNA sequence: TGCAGCGCTGTGACAGGGGGGCCTGGAAACACCATATATTTT.

V is TRBV19 and J is TRBJ1-6; 7 bases line up with TRBD1. Germline CDR1 LNHDA, CDR2 SQIVND (reference sequence). CDR3 length: 16 residues. Germline trimming cut 7 bases from V and 1 base from J; bases unmatched to any gene: 7. The CDR3 loop is CASKRAGQSYNSPLHF. The CDR3 DNA reads as TGTGCCAGTAAACGGGCGGGACAGTCCTATAATTCACCCCTCCACTTT.

This chain joins TRBV7-6 and TRBJ2-2; 9 nucleotides match TRBD1. From germline, CDR1 is SGHVS and CDR2 FNYEAQ. There are 15 residues in the CDR3. Trimming cost V 3 bases and J 4 bases; bases outside gene matches: 3. The CDR3 DNA reads as TGTGCCAGCAGCTTGCGACAGGGGGGCACCGGGGAGCTGTTTTTT. This encodes CASSLRQGGTGELFF.

The J gene is TRBJ2-7, the V gene TRBV15; 10 bases agree with TRBD1. The CDR3 contains 13 residues. Trimming took 8 bases from V and 3 from J; bases not matched to a gene: 4. Germline-derived CDR1 and CDR2 are LNHNV and YYDKDF (reference sequence). The CDR3 coding sequence is TGTGCCACCGGGACAGGGGACAACTACGAGCAGTACTTC. Amino acids: CATGTGDNYEQYF.

The rearrangement links TRBV9 to TRBJ1-2, with 9 positions matching TRBD1. V lost 0 bases to trimming and J lost 5 bases; unmatched junction nucleotides: 8. This CDR3 is built from 16 residues. Germline-derived CDR1 and CDR2 are SGDLS and YYNGEE. CDR3 loop: CASSVDALDRGYGYTF. CDR3 sequence (DNA): TGTGCCAGCAGCGTAGACGCCTTGGACAGGGGTTATGGCTACACCTTC.

The chain recombines TRBV9 with TRBJ1-1; 7 bases are shared with TRBD1. This CDR3 is built from 14 residues. V was clipped by 4 bases and J by 3 bases; unmatched bases: 6. In germline, CDR1 is SGDLS, CDR2 YYNGEE. The CDR3 nucleotides read TGTGCCAGCAGCAGAGGGACAGTGGACACTGAAGCTTTCTTT. This translates into CASSRGTVDTEAFF. The full variable domain, its missing parts supplied by reference TRBV9 and TRBJ1-1, is DSGVTQTPKHLITATGQRVTLRCSPRSGDLSVYWYQQSLDQGLQFLIQYYNGEERAKGNILERFSAQQFPDLHSELNLSSLELGDSALYFCASSRGTVDTEAFFGQGTRLTVV.

The gene calls are TRBV18 and TRBJ1-1, with 7 bases fitting TRBD1. Germline-derived CDR1 and CDR2 are KGHSH and LQKENI. Trimming took 1 base from V and 4 from J; bases not matched to a gene: 6. This CDR3 spans 15 amino acids. CDR3 region: CASSPLTGSTTEAFF. DNA for the CDR3: TGTGCCAGCTCACCACTGACAGGGTCTACCACTGAAGCTTTCTTT.

This chain joins TRBV6-5 and TRBJ2-7; maybe TRBD1 (6 bases). The V end was cut by 4 bases, the J end by 0 bases, with 16 bases between. This CDR3 spans 16 amino acids. The germline CDR1 and CDR2 sequences are MNHEY and SVGAGI. The CDR3 nucleotides are TGTGCCAGCAGTTTAACAGGGCGAAGGAGCTCCTACGAGCAGTACTTC. This codes for CASSLTGRRSSYEQYF.

The chain carries TRBV7-3 and TRBJ2-3; D is perhaps TRBD2 (6 bases). V was cut by 1 base and J by 0 bases, with 11 bases left in between. Germline assignment: CDR1 SGHTA and CDR2 FQGTGA. The CDR3 runs to 16 residues. The CDR3: CASSLIAAGSTDTQYF. The CDR3 DNA reads as TGTGCCAGCAGCTTAATTGCTGCGGGGAGCACAGATACGCAGTATTTT.

V is TRBV2 and J is TRBJ2-7; D is unclear. The CDR3 is 14 residues long. Per the germline V gene, CDR1 is SNHLY and CDR2 is FYNNEI. V was clipped by 4 bases and J by 3 bases, with 13 bases between them. The CDR3 DNA reads TGTGCCAGCAGTGCGGCTACGGCAGGCTACGAGCAGTACTTC. This gives the protein CASSAATAGYEQYF.

The genes are TRBV10-2 and TRBJ2-1; a possible D gene is TRBD1 (5 bases). The CDR3 has 15 residues. Per germline, CDR1 WSHSY and CDR2 SAAADI. V was clipped by 4 bases and J by 6 bases, with 16 bases between them. Here the CDR3 reads CASSAGRDLFNEQFF. The CDR3 DNA is TGCGCCAGCAGTGCCGGCAGGGATTTGTTCAATGAGCAGTTCTTC.

The rearrangement uses TRBV7-9 and TRBJ2-3; 13 bases are shared with TRBD2. V lost 0 bases and J lost 5; bases outside the gene matches: 8. Germline V CDR1 and CDR2: SEHNR, FQNEAQ (reference sequence). The CDR3 loop spans 18 amino acids. Written as DNA, the CDR3 is TGTGCCAGCAGCTTAGCCCAGACTAGCGGGGGGCCGGAAGATACGCAGTATTTT. It yields the protein CASSLAQTSGGPEDTQYF.

This clone showed up just once. The chain employs TRBV10-3 and TRBJ1-1; a weak D match, TRBD1 (5 bases). V was trimmed by 6 bases and J by 0 bases, leaving 17 bases between them. There are 16 residues in the CDR3. Germline CDR1 ENHRY, CDR2 SYGVKD. In DNA form, the CDR3 reads TGTGCCATCAGCAGGGCGCTGGGTGACTTGAACACTGAAGCTTTCTTT. Translation: CAISRALGDLNTEAFF.

The gene calls are TRBV4-1 and TRBJ2-5; tentative D call: TRBD2 (5 bases). Per germline, CDR1 MGHRA and CDR2 YSYEKL. This CDR3 spans 14 amino acids. Trimming left V 1 base short and J 5 bases short, with 11 bases between. This chain's CDR3 is CASSQVVGSETQYF. The CDR3 DNA reads TGCGCCAGCAGCCAAGTGGTGGGGAGTGAGACCCAGTACTTC.

V and J are TRBV30 and TRBJ2-7; a possible D gene is TRBD1 (6 bases). CDR1 and CDR2 (germline): GTSNPN, SVGIG (reference sequence). The CDR3 has 13 residues. V was shortened by 3 bases and J by 3 bases, with 12 bases between the two germline ends. CDR3 region: CAWRLSGDYEQYF. The DNA for the CDR3 is TGTGCCTGGAGACTTTCAGGGGACTACGAGCAGTACTTC.

This clone was detected only once. The V and J genes are TRBV5-1 and TRBJ1-2; D unclear. CDR3 length: 13 amino acids. V lost 4 bases, J lost 6 bases, and 13 bases lay in between. Per germline, CDR1 SGHRS and CDR2 YFSETQ. CDR3 in amino acids: CASSHPGEDGYTF. CDR3 nucleotides: TGCGCCAGCAGCCATCCCGGCGAGGATGGCTACACCTTC.

The chain uses TRBV6-5 and TRBJ2-7; 11 positions match TRBD2. CDR1 MNHEY and CDR2 SVGAGI come from the germline V gene. This CDR3 is built from 16 residues. J gave up 2 bases and V 6 bases, and 9 bases lay outside the gene matches. The CDR3 spells CASRYLSGRGTYEQYF. The CDR3 bases are TGTGCCAGCAGGTACCTTAGCGGGAGGGGGACCTACGAGCAGTACTTC.

Worth noting for this clone: Only one base separates this from a far larger clonotype, so it likely reflects a read error. CDR3 amino acids: CASSADRGNQPQHF. The CDR3 region has the DNA TGTGCCAGCAGCGCGGACAGGGGCAATCAGCCCCAGCATTTT. The chain recombines TRBV9 with TRBJ1-5; 8 positions agree with TRBD1. V shed 3 bases and J 2 bases; nucleotides not matched to a gene: 1. Germline V gives CDR1 SGDLS, CDR2 YYNGEE. The length of the CDR3 is 14 residues.

The sample holds many counts of this clone. The rearrangement uses TRBV9 and TRBJ2-1; a weak D match, TRBD1 (6 bases). This CDR3 has 15 residues. V was clipped by 1 base and J by 4 bases, with 12 bases between them. Germline CDR1 is SGDLS and CDR2 is YYNGEE. DNA for the CDR3: TGTGCCAGCAGCGTAACAGGGAATCCTTACAATGAGCAGTTCTTC. It encodes CASSVTGNPYNEQFF.

The V and J genes are TRBV29-1 and TRBJ2-1; D possibly corresponds to TRBD2 (5 bases). Germline CDR1 SQVTM, CDR2 ANQGSEA. This CDR3 is built from 13 residues. V lost 4 bases, J lost 8 bases, and 15 bases lay in between. This CDR3 reads CSVVAGPLDEQFF. Written as DNA, the CDR3 is TGCAGCGTTGTGGCGGGCCCCTTGGATGAGCAGTTCTTC.

The chain carries TRBV30 and TRBJ2-3; TRBD2 is a possible D gene (6 bases). CDR1 GTSNPN and CDR2 SVGIG come from the germline V gene (reference sequence). V lost 1 base to trimming and J lost 9 bases, with 11 bases between them. The CDR3 sequence is 12 residues long. The CDR3 sequence: CAWSGGLLTQYF. CDR3 in DNA: TGTGCCTGGAGTGGTGGACTATTAACGCAGTATTTT.

This rearrangement joins TRBV7-3 to TRBJ2-7, with a tentative D call TRBD1 (5 bases). V dropped 0 bases and J dropped 2 bases, with 11 bases sitting between them. CDR3 length equals 15 residues. Per the germline V gene, CDR1 is SGHTA and CDR2 is FQGTGA. The CDR3 sequence is CASSLTGTGTYEQYF. The CDR3, as DNA: TGTGCCAGCAGCTTAACGGGCACAGGTACCTACGAGCAGTACTTC.

The rearrangement links TRBV18 to TRBJ2-7; perhaps TRBD2 as D (5 bases). CDR1 and CDR2 (germline): KGHSH, LQKENI. The V end lost 0 bases, the J end lost 4 bases, and 13 bases lay between the germline ends. The CDR3 is 15 amino acids. DNA of the CDR3: TGTGCCAGCTCACCACCGACCCGGGAAGGGTACGAGCAGTACTTC. Translated: CASSPPTREGYEQYF.